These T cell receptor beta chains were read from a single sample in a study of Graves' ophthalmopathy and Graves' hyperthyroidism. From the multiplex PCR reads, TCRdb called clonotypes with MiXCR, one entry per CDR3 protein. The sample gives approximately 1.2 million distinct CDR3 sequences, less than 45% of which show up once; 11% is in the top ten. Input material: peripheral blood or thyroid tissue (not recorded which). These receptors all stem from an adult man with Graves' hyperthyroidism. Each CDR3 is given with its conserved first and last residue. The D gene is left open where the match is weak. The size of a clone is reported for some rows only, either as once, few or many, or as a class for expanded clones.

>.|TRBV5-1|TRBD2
CASSSRESGYNEQFF
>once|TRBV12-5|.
CASSLGEISVTQYF
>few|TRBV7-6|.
CASSLEPLSYEQYF
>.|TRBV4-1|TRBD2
CASSQNPGTSGAYEQYF
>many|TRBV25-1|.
CASSEGIAYEQYF
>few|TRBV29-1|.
CSAKGPPSSYNSPLHF
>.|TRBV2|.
CASFNGAYNQPQHF
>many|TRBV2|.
CASSGHWQGNSPLHF
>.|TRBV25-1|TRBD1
CATHETGDYGYTF
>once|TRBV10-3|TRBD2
CAISEFETSGNKETQYF
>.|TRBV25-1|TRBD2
CASSQDPAGSYEQYF
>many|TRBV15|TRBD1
CATAGTGGRSPLHF
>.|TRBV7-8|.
CASRSSSYNSPLHF
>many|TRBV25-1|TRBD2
CASSDGGLARSLQTQYF
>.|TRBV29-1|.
CSSLSGANTGELFF
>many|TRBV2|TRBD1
CASDRTGGGYTEAFF
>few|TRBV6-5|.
CASSYAAYNSPLHF
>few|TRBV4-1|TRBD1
CASSQTTGTGGAYGYTF
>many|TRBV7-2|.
CASSKRQESSYEQYF
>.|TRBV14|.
CASSQALGELFF
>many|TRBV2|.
CASIRGGDSPLHF
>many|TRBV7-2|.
CASSLLRWAGASGNTIYF
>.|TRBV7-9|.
CASTKTRARGETQYF
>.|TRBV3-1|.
CASSQGYRVNDGYTF
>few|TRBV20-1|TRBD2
CSADTAGLAGILGLYEQYF
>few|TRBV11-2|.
CASSPRAGGTQYF
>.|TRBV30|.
CAWSQWDEQYF
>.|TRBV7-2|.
CASSKGRDTGELFF
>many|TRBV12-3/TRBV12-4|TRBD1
CASSFAETGDQPQHF
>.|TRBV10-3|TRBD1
CASSRKTGVGYTF